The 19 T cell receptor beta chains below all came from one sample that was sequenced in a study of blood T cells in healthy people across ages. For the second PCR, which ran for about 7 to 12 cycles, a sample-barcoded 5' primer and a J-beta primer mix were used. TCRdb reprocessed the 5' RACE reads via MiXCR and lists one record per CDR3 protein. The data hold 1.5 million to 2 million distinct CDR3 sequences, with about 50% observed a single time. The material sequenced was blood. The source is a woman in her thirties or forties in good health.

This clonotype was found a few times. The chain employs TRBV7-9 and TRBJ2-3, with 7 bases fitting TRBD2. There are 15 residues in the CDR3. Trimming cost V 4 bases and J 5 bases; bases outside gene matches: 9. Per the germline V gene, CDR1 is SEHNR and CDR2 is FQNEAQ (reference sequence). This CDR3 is CASSSASGFRDTQYF. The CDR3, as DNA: TGTGCCAGCAGCTCGGCTAGCGGATTTAGAGATACGCAGTATTTT. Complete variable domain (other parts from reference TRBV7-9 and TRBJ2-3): DTGVSQNPRHKITKRGQNVTFRCDPISEHNRLYWYRQTLGQGPEFLTYFQNEAQLEKSRLLSDRFSAERPKGSFSTLEIQRTEQGDSAMYLCASSSASGFRDTQYFGPGTRLTVL.

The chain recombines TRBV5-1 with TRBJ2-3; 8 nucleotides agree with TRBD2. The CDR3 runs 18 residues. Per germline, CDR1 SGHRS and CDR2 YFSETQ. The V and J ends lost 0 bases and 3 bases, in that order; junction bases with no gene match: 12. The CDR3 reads CASSLDGGGPGRTDTQYF. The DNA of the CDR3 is TGCGCCAGCAGCTTGGACGGCGGGGGGCCGGGTAGGACAGATACGCAGTATTTT.

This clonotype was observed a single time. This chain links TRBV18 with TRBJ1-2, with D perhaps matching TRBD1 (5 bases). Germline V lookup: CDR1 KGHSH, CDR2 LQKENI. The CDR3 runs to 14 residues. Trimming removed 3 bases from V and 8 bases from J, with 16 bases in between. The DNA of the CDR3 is TGTGCCAGCTCACCCGTCCCGGGACGAGGGGGCTACACCTTC. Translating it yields CASSPVPGRGGYTF.

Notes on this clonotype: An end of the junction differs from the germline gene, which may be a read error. CDR3 region: CANSYEGVGNQPQHF. The CDR3 nucleotides are TGTGCCAACAGTTACGAAGGGGTCGGCAATCAGCCCCAGCATTTT. The gene calls are TRBV6-6 and TRBJ1-5; D is possibly TRBD1 (5 bases). This CDR3 is 15 amino acids long. Looked up from germline, CDR1 is MNHNY and CDR2 is SVGAGI (reference sequence).

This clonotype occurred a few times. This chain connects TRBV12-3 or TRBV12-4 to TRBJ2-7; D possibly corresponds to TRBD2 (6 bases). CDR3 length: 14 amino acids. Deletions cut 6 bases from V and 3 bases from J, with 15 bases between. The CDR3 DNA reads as TGTGCCAGCAGACACCCGGGACTGGTCTACGAGCAGTACTTC. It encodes CASRHPGLVYEQYF.

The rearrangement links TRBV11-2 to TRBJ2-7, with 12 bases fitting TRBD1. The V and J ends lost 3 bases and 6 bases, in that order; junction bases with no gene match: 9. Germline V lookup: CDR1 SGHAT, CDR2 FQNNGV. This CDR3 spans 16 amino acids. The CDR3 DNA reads TGTGCCAGCAGCTTTAAAACCGGGACAGGGGGCGGCGAGCAGTACTTC. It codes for CASSFKTGTGGGEQYF.

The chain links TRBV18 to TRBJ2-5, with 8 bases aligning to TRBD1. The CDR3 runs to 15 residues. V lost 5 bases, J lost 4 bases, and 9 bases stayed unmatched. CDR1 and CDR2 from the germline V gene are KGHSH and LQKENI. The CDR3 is CASSTDRAPPETQYF. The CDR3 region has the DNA TGTGCCAGCTCAACGGACAGGGCCCCTCCAGAGACCCAGTACTTC.

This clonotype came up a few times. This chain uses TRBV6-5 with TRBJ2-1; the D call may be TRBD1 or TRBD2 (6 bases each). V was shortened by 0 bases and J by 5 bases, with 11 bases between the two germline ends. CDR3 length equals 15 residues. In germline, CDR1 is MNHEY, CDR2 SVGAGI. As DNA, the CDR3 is TGTGCCAGCAGTTACTCGGGGGGCCTAAACAATGAGCAGTTCTTC. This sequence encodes CASSYSGGLNNEQFF.

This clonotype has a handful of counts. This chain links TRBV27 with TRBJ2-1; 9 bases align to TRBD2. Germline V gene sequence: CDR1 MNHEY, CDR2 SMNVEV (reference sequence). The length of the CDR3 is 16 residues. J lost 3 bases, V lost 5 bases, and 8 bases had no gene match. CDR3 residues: CASSPSGSGGYNEQFF. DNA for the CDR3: TGTGCCAGCAGTCCCTCGGGTAGCGGGGGCTACAATGAGCAGTTCTTC.

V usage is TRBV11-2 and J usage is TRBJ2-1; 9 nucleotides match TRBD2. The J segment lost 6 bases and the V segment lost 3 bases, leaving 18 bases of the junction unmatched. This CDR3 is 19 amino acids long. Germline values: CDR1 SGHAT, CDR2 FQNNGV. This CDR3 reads CASSFIRRGGAPLLNEQFF. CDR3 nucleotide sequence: TGTGCCAGCAGCTTTATTCGACGCGGGGGGGCCCCCCTCCTCAATGAGCAGTTCTTC.

Here the CDR3 DNA reads TGCAGCGTTGGTCGGCGGCAGGGGGTGGGGGAGACCCAGTACTTC. Its translation: CSVGRRQGVGETQYF. This chain joins TRBV29-1 and TRBJ2-5; 7 bases are shared with TRBD1. The CDR3 is made up of 15 amino acids. Trimming took 4 bases from V and 5 from J; bases not matched to a gene: 13. Germline lookup yields CDR1 SQVTM and CDR2 ANQGSEA.

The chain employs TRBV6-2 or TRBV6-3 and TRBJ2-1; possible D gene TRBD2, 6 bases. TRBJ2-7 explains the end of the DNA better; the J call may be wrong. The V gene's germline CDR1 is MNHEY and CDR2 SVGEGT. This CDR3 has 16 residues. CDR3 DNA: TGTGCCAGCAGTTATAGTACAGGACTACGCTACAATGAGCAGTACTTC. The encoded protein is CASSYSTGLRYNEQYF.

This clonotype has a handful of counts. The CDR3 here is CASSTAGGGNYGYTF. The CDR3 DNA reads as TGTGCCAGCAGCACCGCAGGGGGAGGGAACTATGGCTACACCTTC. This chain joins TRBV7-2 and TRBJ1-2; 7 bases align to TRBD1. The V gene's germline CDR1 is SGHTA and CDR2 FQGNSA. The CDR3 runs 15 residues. J gave up 2 bases and V 5 bases, and 8 bases lay outside the gene matches.

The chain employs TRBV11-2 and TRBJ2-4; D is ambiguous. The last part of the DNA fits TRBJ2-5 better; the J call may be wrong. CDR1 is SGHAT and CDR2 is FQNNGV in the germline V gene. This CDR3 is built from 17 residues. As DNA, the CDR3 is TGTGCCAGCAGCTTAGATCAGATAGGGCACCACCAAGAGACCCAGTACTTC. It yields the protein CASSLDQIGHHQETQYF.

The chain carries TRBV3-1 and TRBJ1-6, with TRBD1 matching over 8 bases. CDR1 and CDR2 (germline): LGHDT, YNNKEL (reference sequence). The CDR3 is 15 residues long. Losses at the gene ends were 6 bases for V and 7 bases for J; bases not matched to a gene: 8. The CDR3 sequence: CASRDGQGRNSPLHF. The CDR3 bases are TGTGCCAGCAGAGACGGACAGGGAAGAAATTCACCCCTCCACTTT.

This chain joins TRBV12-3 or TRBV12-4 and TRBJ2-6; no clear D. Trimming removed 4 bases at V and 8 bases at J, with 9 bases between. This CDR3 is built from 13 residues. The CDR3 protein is CASSSMGTNVLTF. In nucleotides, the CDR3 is TGTGCCAGCAGTTCCATGGGGACCAACGTCCTGACTTTC.

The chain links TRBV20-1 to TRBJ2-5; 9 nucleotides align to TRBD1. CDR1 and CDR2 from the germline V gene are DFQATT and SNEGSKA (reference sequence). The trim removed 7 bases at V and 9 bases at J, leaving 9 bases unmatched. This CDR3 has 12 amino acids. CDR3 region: CSGTGQGQAQYF. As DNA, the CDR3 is TGCAGTGGGACGGGACAGGGTCAGGCCCAGTACTTC.

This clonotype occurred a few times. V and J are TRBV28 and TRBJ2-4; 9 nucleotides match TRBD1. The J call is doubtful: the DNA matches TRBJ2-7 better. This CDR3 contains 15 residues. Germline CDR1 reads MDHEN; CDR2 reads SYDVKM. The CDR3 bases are TGTGCCAGCAGTTCGGGGACAGGGAAGTACTACGAGCAGTACTTC. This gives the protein CASSSGTGKYYEQYF.

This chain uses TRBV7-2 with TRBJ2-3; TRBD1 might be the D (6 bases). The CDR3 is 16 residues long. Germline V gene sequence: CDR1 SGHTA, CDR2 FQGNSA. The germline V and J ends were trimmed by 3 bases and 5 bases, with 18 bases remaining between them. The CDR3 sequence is CASSFRLGSGEDTQYF. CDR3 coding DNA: TGTGCCAGCAGCTTCCGTTTGGGGTCAGGGGAAGATACGCAGTATTTT. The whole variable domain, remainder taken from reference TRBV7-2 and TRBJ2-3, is GAGVSQSPSNKVTEKGKDVELRCDPISGHTALYWYRQSLGQGLEFLIYFQGNSAPDKSGLPSDRFSAERTGGSVSTLTIQRTQQEDSAVYLCASSFRLGSGEDTQYFGPGTRLTVL.